These 17 T cell receptor beta chains originate from one sample sequenced in a study of a mutant IDH1 vaccine in newly diagnosed glioma. Indicated time point: week 23, last vaccination. Vaccinated patients received 300 ug of mutant IDH1 20-mer peptide per dose, with topical imiquimod. Profiling relied on immunoSEQ multiplex PCR, and the TCRdb table lists in-frame clones only, not all of them. Of about 60,000 clones listed, 84% are singletons. These receptors are not linked to any known antigen. The starting material was PBMCs, obtained from a glioma patient whose treatment included an IDH1 peptide vaccine. The receptors stem from a man younger than 35 with glioma.

This clone was seen only once. The chain joins TRBV7-9 to TRBJ2-5, with 7 positions matching TRBD2. The CDR3 consists of 15 residues. The V gene's germline CDR1 is SEHNR and CDR2 FQNEAQ (reference sequence). V was pared by 3 bases and J by 3 bases, with 7 bases of the junction left unmatched. The DNA for the CDR3 is TGTGCCAGCAGCTTCCGGGACTACCAGAAAGAGACCCAGTACTTC. Its translation: CASSFRDYQKETQYF.

The V and J genes are TRBV5-6 and TRBJ2-2; unclear D gene. The CDR3 extends over 13 amino acids. The germline gives CDR1 SGHDT, CDR2 YYEEEE. The V and J ends lost 4 bases and 2 bases respectively, with 6 bases between them. CDR3 DNA: TGTGCCAGCAGCCAACGTAACACCGGGGAGCTGTTTTTT. It encodes CASSQRNTGELFF.

The chain has TRBV10-3 and TRBJ2-1; 8 nucleotides agree with TRBD2. V gave up 6 bases and J gave up 5 bases; unmatched junction bases: 9. This CDR3 has 15 residues. Germline assignment: CDR1 ENHRY and CDR2 SYGVKD. The CDR3 bases are TGTGCCATCAGAGCCTCGGGAGGGGACAACAATGAGCAGTTCTTC. Protein: CAIRASGGDNNEQFF.

The CDR3 bases are TGTGCCAGCAGCCCCCTAGCATACAATGAGCAGTTCTTC. Amino acids: CASSPLAYNEQFF. The V and J genes are TRBV7-6 and TRBJ2-1; D perhaps matches TRBD2 (5 bases). The V end lost 5 bases, the J end lost 4 bases, and 9 bases lay between the germline ends. Germline V gene sequence: CDR1 SGHVS, CDR2 FNYEAQ. The length of the CDR3 is 13 residues.

The rearrangement links TRBV5-4 to TRBJ2-6, with 11 bases lining up with TRBD2. CDR3 length: 19 amino acids. The germline V gene encodes CDR1 SGHNT and CDR2 YYREEE (reference sequence). Trimming removed 4 bases from V and 3 bases from J; junction bases left unmatched: 12. CDR3 nucleotide sequence: TGTGCCAGCAGCCCAGGAGCCGGACTAGCGGGTGGTGGGGCCAACGTCCTGACTTTC. It translates to CASSPGAGLAGGGANVLTF.

This clone turned up a few times. V gene TRBV6-5 combines with J gene TRBJ2-7; D might be TRBD2 (5 bases). V was cut by 5 bases and J by 4 bases, with 15 bases left in between. Per germline, CDR1 MNHEY and CDR2 SVGAGI. This CDR3 region has 14 residues. The CDR3 protein is CASSVTPSGYEQYF. The CDR3, as DNA: TGTGCCAGCAGTGTGACCCCTTCGGGGTACGAGCAGTACTTC.

The genes are TRBV28 and TRBJ1-2, with D uncertain. V gave up 2 bases and J gave up 4 bases, with 8 bases separating them. CDR3 length: 13 residues. Germline values: CDR1 MDHEN, CDR2 SYDVKM. The DNA for the CDR3 is TGTGCCAGCAGTTTACTCAGCCCCTATGGCTACACCTTC. Its translation is CASSLLSPYGYTF.

The genes are TRBV6-1 and TRBJ1-1; the D gene is possibly TRBD1 (6 bases). Trimming pared 3 bases from V and 6 bases from J, leaving 11 bases between. This CDR3 is 13 amino acids long. CDR1 is MNHNS, CDR2 SASEGT, per germline. CDR3 protein: CASSDEQGAEAFF. CDR3 bases: TGTGCCAGCAGTGATGAACAGGGTGCTGAAGCTTTCTTT.

This chain joins TRBV29-1 and TRBJ2-2; TRBD2 might be the D (5 bases). The length of the CDR3 is 15 residues. V was shortened by 6 bases and J by 2 bases, with 16 bases between the two germline ends. Per the germline V gene, CDR1 is SQVTM and CDR2 is ANQGSEA. The CDR3 sequence is CSVDGLDDNTGELFF. The CDR3 nucleotides read TGCAGCGTGGATGGACTTGATGACAACACCGGGGAGCTGTTTTTT.

The V call is TRBV6-5, the J call TRBJ1-1; 8 nucleotides agree with TRBD1. J lost 2 bases, V lost 4 bases, and 9 bases had no gene match. Germline V gives CDR1 MNHEY, CDR2 SVGAGI. CDR3 size: 16 residues. The CDR3 reads CASSSSWGTGNTEAFF. The CDR3 DNA sequence: TGTGCCAGCAGTTCCTCTTGGGGGACAGGTAACACTGAAGCTTTCTTT.

V usage is TRBV25-1 and J usage is TRBJ2-3; 7 nucleotides align to TRBD1. CDR3 length: 18 residues. The ends lost 3 bases at V and 3 bases at J; junction bases unmatched: 15. Germline CDR1 reads MGHDK; CDR2 reads SYGVNS. The CDR3 nucleotides are TGTGCCAGCAGTGATCATAGGGGGCGAATCGTTGCGACAGATACGCAGTATTTT. Translation gives CASSDHRGRIVATDTQYF.

This chain uses TRBV9 with TRBJ2-7, with D possibly being TRBD2 (6 bases). The CDR3 contains 17 residues. With 3 bases removed from V and 2 bases from J, the gap between germline ends came to 21 bases. CDR1 and CDR2 (germline): SGDLS, YYNGEE. CDR3 DNA: TGTGCCAGCAGCGAAGCCCCCAATGGAGGGGCGGCCTACGAGCAGTACTTC. This translates into CASSEAPNGGAAYEQYF.

V is TRBV10-3 and J is TRBJ2-7; 12 bases are a match to TRBD1. Per germline, CDR1 ENHRY and CDR2 SYGVKD. The CDR3 extends over 16 amino acids. Trimming took 2 bases from V and 3 from J; bases not matched to a gene: 5. The CDR3, as DNA: TGTGCCATCAGTGAGCCGGGACAGGGGGCCGACTACGAGCAGTACTTC. It encodes CAISEPGQGADYEQYF.

The chain has TRBV6-5 and TRBJ2-2; a possible D gene is TRBD1 (5 bases). V was pared by 6 bases and J by 6 bases, with 11 bases between. The CDR3 has 13 residues. CDR1 MNHEY and CDR2 SVGAGI come from the germline V gene. DNA for the CDR3: TGTGCCAGCAGGTCAGGGTTGCCCGGGGAGCTGTTTTTT. It yields the protein CASRSGLPGELFF.

Only one count was recorded for this clone. The J gene is TRBJ2-5, the V gene TRBV29-1, with D possibly being TRBD1 (6 bases). The ends were cut back, 6 bases at V and 5 bases at J, with 13 bases in the middle. Germline V gives CDR1 SQVTM, CDR2 ANQGSEA. The CDR3 spans 12 residues. CDR3: CSVGTQKETQYF. The DNA of the CDR3 is TGCAGCGTCGGGACACAGAAGGAGACCCAGTACTTC. Filled out from reference TRBV29-1 and TRBJ2-5, the complete variable domain reads SAVISQKPSRDICQRGTSLTIQCQVDSQVTMMFWYRQQPGQSLTLIATANQGSEATYESGFVIDKFPISRPNLTFSTLTVSNMSPEDSSIYLCSVGTQKETQYFGPGTRLLVL.

This clone was observed a single time. The V gene is TRBV5-8, the J gene TRBJ1-2; 8 bases align to TRBD1. Trimming cost V 1 base and J 4 bases; bases outside gene matches: 6. The CDR3 is made up of 15 amino acids. Germline CDR1 SGHTS, CDR2 YDEGEE. For the CDR3, the DNA is TGTGCCAGCAGCTTGTCCTCAGGGGGCGGCTATGGCTACACCTTC. It yields the protein CASSLSSGGGYGYTF.

The chain links TRBV23-1 to TRBJ1-2; TRBD1 is a possible D gene (6 bases). TRBV23-1 is sorted into the ORF group, with uncertain function. CDR3 length: 18 residues. V was shortened by 2 bases and J by 1 base, with 20 bases between the two germline ends. The CDR3 DNA is TGCGCCAGCAGTCAAACCTCGACAGGACAGAGGGGTAACTATGGCTACACCTTC. Its translation is CASSQTSTGQRGNYGYTF.